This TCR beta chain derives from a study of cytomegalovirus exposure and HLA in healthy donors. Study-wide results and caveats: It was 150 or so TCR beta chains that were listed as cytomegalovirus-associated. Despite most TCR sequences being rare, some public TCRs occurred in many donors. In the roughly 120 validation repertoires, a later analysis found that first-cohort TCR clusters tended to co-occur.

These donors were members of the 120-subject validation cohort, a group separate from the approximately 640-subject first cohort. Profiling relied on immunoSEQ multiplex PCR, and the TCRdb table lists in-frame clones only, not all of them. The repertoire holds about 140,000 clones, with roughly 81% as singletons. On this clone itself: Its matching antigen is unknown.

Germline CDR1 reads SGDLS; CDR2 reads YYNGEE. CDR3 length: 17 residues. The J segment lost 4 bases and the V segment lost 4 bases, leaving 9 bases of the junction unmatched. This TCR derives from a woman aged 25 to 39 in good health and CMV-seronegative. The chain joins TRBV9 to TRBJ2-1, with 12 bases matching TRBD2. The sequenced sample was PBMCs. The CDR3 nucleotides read TGTGCCAGCAGCAAAAGCTCTAGCGGGGGGGGTTACAATGAGCAGTTCTTC. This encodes CASSKSSSGGGYNEQFF.